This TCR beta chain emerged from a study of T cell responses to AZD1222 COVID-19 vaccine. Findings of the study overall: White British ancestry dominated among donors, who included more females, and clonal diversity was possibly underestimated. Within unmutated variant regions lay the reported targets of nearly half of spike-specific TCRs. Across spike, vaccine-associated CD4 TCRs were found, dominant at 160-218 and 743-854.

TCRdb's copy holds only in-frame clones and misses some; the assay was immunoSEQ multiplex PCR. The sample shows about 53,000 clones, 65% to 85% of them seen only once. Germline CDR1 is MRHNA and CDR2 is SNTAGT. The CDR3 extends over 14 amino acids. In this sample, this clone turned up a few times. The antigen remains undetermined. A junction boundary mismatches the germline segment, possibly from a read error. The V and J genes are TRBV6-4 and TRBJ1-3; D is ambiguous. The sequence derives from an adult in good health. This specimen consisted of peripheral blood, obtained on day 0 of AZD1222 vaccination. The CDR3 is CASSNSGLGNTIYF. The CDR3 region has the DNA TGTGCCAGCAGTAACTCTGGGCTGGGAAACACCATATATTTT.